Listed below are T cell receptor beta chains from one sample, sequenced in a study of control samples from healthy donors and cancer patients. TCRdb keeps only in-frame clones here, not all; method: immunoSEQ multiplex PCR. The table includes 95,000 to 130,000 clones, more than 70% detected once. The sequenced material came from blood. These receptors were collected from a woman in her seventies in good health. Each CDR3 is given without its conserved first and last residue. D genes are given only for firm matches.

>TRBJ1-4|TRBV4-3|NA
ASSRIWDTNEKLF
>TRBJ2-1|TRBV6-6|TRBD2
ASNTGLADNEQF
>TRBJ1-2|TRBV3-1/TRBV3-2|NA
ASSQERGIGGYT
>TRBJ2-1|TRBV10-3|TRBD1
AISERTGGNSYNEQF
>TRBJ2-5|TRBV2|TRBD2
ASSDISGGETQY
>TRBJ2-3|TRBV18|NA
ASSPQRDTQY
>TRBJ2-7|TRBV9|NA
ASSVGTNSYEQY
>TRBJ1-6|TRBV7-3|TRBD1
ASSVRGPVGSPLH
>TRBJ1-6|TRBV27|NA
ASRLALTGGSPLH
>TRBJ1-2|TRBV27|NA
ASSFSGGLAGYT
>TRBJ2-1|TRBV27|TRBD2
ASSFEWGLAGAYNEQF
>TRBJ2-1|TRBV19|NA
ASSTTYGQPNEQF
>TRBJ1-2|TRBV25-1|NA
ASSAGERYGYT
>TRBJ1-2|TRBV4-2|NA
ASSAHKNEANNYGYT
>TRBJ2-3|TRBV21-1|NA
ASSNGQSTDTQY
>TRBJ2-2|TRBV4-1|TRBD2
ASSPSGGAHGELF
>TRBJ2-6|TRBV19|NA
ASNPLDGGSGANVLT
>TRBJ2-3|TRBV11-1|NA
ASRPGQGTDTQY
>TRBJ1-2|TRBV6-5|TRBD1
ASSPGTGGGYT
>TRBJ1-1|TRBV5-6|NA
ASSLASNTEAF
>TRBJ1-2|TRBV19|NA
ASTYRGGYT
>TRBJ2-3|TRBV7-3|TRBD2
ASSSLAGGDTQY
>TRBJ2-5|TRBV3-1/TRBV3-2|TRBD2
ASSYTTSGAETQY
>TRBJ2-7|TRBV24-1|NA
ATSDLGTGNEQY
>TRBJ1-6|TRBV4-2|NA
ASSQQGTNSPLH
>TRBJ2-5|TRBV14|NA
ASSRGNQETQY
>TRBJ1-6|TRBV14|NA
ASSPGTYNSPLH